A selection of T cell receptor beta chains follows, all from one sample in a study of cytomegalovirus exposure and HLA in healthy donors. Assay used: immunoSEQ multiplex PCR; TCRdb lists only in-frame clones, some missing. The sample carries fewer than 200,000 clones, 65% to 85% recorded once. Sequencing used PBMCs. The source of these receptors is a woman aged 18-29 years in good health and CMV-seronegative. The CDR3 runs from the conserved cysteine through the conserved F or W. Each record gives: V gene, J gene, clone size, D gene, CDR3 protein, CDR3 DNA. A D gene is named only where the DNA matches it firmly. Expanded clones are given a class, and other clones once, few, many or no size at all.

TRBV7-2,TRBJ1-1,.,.,CASGGGYANTEAFF,TGTGCCAGCGGGGGGGGCTATGCGAACACTGAAGCTTTCTTT
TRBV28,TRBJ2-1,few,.,CASTEDPTVQFF,TGTGCCAGCACCGAAGACCCTACAGTGCAGTTCTTC
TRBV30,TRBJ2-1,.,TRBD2,CAWRGTSGRVYNEQFF,TGTGCCTGGAGGGGCACTAGCGGGAGGGTTTACAATGAGCAGTTCTTC
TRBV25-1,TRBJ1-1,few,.,CASSDVGAVNTEAFF,TGTGCCAGCAGTGACGTGGGGGCGGTGAACACTGAAGCTTTCTTT
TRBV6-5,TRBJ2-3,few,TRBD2,CASSLGLAGDTQYF,TGTGCCAGCAGTCTCGGACTAGCGGGAGATACGCAGTATTTT
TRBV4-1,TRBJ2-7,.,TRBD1,CASSLGQGWYEQYF,TGCGCCAGCAGCTTAGGACAGGGGTGGTACGAGCAGTACTTC
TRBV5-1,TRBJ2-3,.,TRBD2,CASRSDIAGYSTDTQYF,TGCGCCAGCAGATCGGATATAGCGGGGTACAGCACAGATACGCAGTATTTT
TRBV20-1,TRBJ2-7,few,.,CSAIPGEQYF,TGCAGTGCTATTCCGGGCGAGCAGTACTTC
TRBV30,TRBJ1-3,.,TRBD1,CAWAGQTGNTIYF,TGTGCCTGGGCGGGACAGACTGGAAACACCATATATTTT
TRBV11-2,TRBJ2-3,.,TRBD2,CASSRSGTSADTQYF,TGTGCCAGCAGCCGATCCGGGACTAGCGCAGATACGCAGTATTTT
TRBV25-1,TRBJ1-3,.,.,CASSLSGNTIYF,TGTGCCAGCAGTCTTTCTGGAAACACCATATATTTT
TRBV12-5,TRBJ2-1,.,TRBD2,CASGWTSGRYNEQFF,TGTGCTAGTGGGTGGACTAGCGGGAGATACAATGAGCAGTTCTTC
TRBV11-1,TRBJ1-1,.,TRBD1,CASSFQGENTEAFF,TGTGCCAGCAGCTTCCAGGGGGAGAACACTGAAGCTTTCTTT
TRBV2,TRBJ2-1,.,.,CASRPSSSRSFFF,TGTGCCAGCAGACCTTCATCTAGCAGGAGCTTCTTCTTC
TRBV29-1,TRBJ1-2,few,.,CSVEKQLNYGYTF,TGCAGCGTTGAAAAACAGCTCAACTATGGCTACACCTTC
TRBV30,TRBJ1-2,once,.,CAWKRRGAPLPNGYTF,TGTGCCTGGAAAAGGCGGGGAGCTCCTTTACCCAATGGCTACACCTTC
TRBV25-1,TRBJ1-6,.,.,CASIPGGAPYNSPLHF,TGTGCCAGCATCCCCGGGGGAGCCCCCTATAATTCACCCCTCCACTTT
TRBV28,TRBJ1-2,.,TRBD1,CATRTGALGGYTF,TGTGCCACCAGGACAGGGGCTCTAGGAGGCTACACCTTC